This TCR beta chain was profiled in a study of CD8+CD57+ T cells in acquired aplastic anemia (dated by TCRdb to 2016 to 2019). Describing the broader study: A mean of around 3 ug of DNA, ranging from roughly 0.17 to 30 ug, was extracted from sorted CD4+ and CD8+ cells. CD8+CD57+ expansion was defined as a frequency above the mean frequency observed in healthy subjects.

Overall results and qualifications from the work: No significant difference in CD8+ Simpson's diversity was found between patients and healthy controls (P=0.060). Although twenty-nine CD8+ CDR3 sequences were shared by patients and controls, these sequences appeared highly expressed in patients and within the immunodominant clones of patients.

Profiling of TCR beta VDJ combinations and CDR3 sequences used genomic DNA as the template. An Illumina HiSeq 2000 was used for TCR repertoire sequencing. Regarding the original processing steps: Repertoires were assessed using TRBV/TRBJ rearrangement plots, CDR3 size and DJ length profiles, and Simpson's diversity index. The most abundant DNA sequence in the deep sequencing data was defined as the immunodominant clone. CDR3 amino acid sequences were checked for sharing across subjects and were also compared against the VDJdb database and published repertoires. Starting from the raw public reads, TCRdb applied fastp trimming at Q25, assembled clones with MiXCR and retained in-frame beta chains. Rows matching on CDR3 protein sequence are summarized as one entry with the most common DNA and genes. TCRdb's processing, not the authors', yielded these V and J calls. Counted in this sample were about 220,000 distinct CDR3 sequences; approximately 45% of them appeared once. 7.8% of the sample goes to the ten largest clones.

V and J lose 0 bases and 9 bases, and a span of 11 bases separates them. Its CDR3 holds 14 amino acids, cysteine through phenylalanine. Left in the record is the CDR3 DNA by itself, 42 bases read in frame from the first base. The germline V gene gives CDR1 as MGHRA and CDR2 as YSYEKL. This clonotype was observed at least ten times. Its antigen is not yet known. Base qualities are not provided; no much larger clone lies one nucleotide away. Expansion of CD8+CD57+ cells had been shown by flow cytometry in the patients chosen for sequencing. Every patient had a diagnosis of severe acquired aplastic anemia based on International Study of Aplastic Anemia and Agranulocytosis and Camitta criteria. No patient had received any therapy when blood was sampled. In this study, sorted CD4+ and CD8+ T cells from the blood of healthy subjects and of severe aplastic anemia patients had their TCR repertoires deep-sequenced. In the USA, patient enrollment took place under clinicaltrials.gov protocols 00001620, 01623167, 00001397, 00071045, 00081523 and 00961064. Ficoll-Paque density gradient centrifugation was used to isolate peripheral blood mononuclear cells. Before DNA extraction, CD4+ and CD8+ T cells were sorted by FACS or by magnetic beads.

Sequencing was performed on sorted CD4+, CD8+, or CD8+CD57+ T cells (not recorded which) from PBMCs. This clonotype was obtained from a human donor with aplastic anemia. The V gene is TRBV4-1 and the J gene is TRBJ2-2; confidence is insufficient to name the D gene. The CDR3 sequence is CASSQEKALRELFF. The nucleotide sequence reads TGCGCCAGCAGCCAAGAAAAAGCCCTCCGGGAGCTGTTTTTT.